The 3 T cell receptor beta chains presented below share a single source sample, sequenced in a study of blood T cell repertoires in COVID-19. Sequenced by immunoSEQ multiplex PCR; TCRdb stores in-frame clones only, minus some. The sample shows about 310,000 clones, 85% of them seen only once. The sequencing sample was made of PBMCs or T cells enriched from blood (not recorded which). These TCRs come from a young woman who had been exposed to COVID-19.

The CDR3 loop is CASSVTGGSEAFF. Here the CDR3 DNA reads TGTGCCAGCAGCGTCACAGGGGGCAGCGAAGCTTTCTTT. The chain is built from TRBV9 and TRBJ1-1; TRBD1 agrees at 9 bases. The CDR3 consists of 13 residues. The junction had 4 bases not matched to a gene; V was cut back by 2 bases and J by 8 bases. Looked up from germline, CDR1 is SGDLS and CDR2 is YYNGEE.

The chain links TRBV5-5 to TRBJ1-6; possible D gene TRBD1, 6 bases. V lost 0 bases and J lost 7, with 11 bases in between. The germline V gene encodes CDR1 SGHKS and CDR2 YYEKEE (reference sequence). The CDR3 has 15 amino acids. This chain's CDR3 is CASSLVAGANSPLHF. DNA for the CDR3: TGTGCCAGCAGCTTGGTAGCAGGGGCCAATTCACCCCTCCACTTT.

The chain carries TRBV10-3 and TRBJ2-7; 15 bases line up with TRBD2. V lost 8 bases to trimming and J lost 4 bases; unmatched junction nucleotides: 6. CDR3 size: 15 residues. The germline V gene has CDR1 ENHRY and CDR2 SYGVKD. CDR3 sequence: CAISGLAGGSYEQYF. DNA of the CDR3: TGTGCCATCTCGGGACTAGCGGGAGGTTCGTACGAGCAGTACTTC.